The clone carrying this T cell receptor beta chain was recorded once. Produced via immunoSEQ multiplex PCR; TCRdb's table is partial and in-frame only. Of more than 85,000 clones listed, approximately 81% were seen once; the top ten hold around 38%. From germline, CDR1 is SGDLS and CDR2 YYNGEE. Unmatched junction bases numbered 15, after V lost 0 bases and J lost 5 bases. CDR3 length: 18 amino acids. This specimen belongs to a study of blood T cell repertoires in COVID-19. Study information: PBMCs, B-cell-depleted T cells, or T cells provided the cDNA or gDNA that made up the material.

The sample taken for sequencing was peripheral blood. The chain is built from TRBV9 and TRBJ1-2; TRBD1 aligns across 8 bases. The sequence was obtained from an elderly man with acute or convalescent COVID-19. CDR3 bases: TGTGCCAGCAGCGTAGGTGGGACAGGAACCGAGGCGGGTTATGGCTACACCTTC. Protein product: CASSVGGTGTEAGYGYTF.